Listed below are T cell receptor beta chains from one sample, sequenced in a study of shared clonotypes between healthy human individuals. The assay was immunoSEQ multiplex PCR, and TCRdb's table has in-frame clones only and misses some. The table shows around 2.1 million clones, with about 93% occurring only once. The sequencing sample was made of naive CD8+ T cells from PBMCs. The receptors derive from a man younger than 30 in good health. Some clones in this sample may be carry-over from other donors' samples. CDR3s include the opening cysteine and the closing phenylalanine or tryptophan. The order of the fields is J gene, clone size, D gene, V gene, CDR3 protein, CDR3 DNA. The D gene is left open where the match is weak. Not all rows give a size; the values are once, few, many and, for expanded clones, a class.

j_gene: TRBJ2-1
abundance: -
d_gene: -
v_gene: TRBV7-6
CDR3aa: CASSSHLLVGNEQFF
CDR3nt: TGTGCCAGCAGCTCCCATTTACTAGTTGGCAATGAGCAGTTCTTC

j_gene: TRBJ2-7
abundance: -
d_gene: TRBD1
v_gene: TRBV19
CDR3aa: CASRDRGYEQYF
CDR3nt: TGTGCCAGTAGGGACAGGGGCTACGAGCAGTACTTC

j_gene: TRBJ2-1
abundance: -
d_gene: TRBD2
v_gene: TRBV28
CDR3aa: CASSPEVGTSRYNEQFF
CDR3nt: TGTGCCAGCAGTCCCGAGGTTGGGACTAGCAGATACAATGAGCAGTTCTTC

j_gene: TRBJ2-6
abundance: -
d_gene: -
v_gene: TRBV7-9
CDR3aa: CASSLESGDGANVLTF
CDR3nt: TGTGCCAGCAGCTTAGAATCGGGGGACGGGGCCAACGTCCTGACTTTC

j_gene: TRBJ2-6
abundance: -
d_gene: -
v_gene: TRBV9
CDR3aa: CASSVHLKAGGANVLTF
CDR3nt: TGTGCCAGCAGCGTCCACCTAAAGGCTGGTGGGGCCAACGTCCTGACTTTC

j_gene: TRBJ2-7
abundance: -
d_gene: -
v_gene: TRBV28
CDR3aa: CASSFRGDEQYF
CDR3nt: TGTGCCAGCAGTTTCCGGGGAGACGAGCAGTACTTC

j_gene: TRBJ2-1
abundance: -
d_gene: TRBD2
v_gene: TRBV10-2
CDR3aa: CASIGRAGGNEQFF
CDR3nt: TGCGCCAGCATTGGGAGGGCGGGGGGCAATGAGCAGTTCTTC

j_gene: TRBJ2-1
abundance: -
d_gene: TRBD1
v_gene: TRBV10-1
CDR3aa: CASSAGTGGRNEQFF
CDR3nt: TGCGCCAGCAGCGCCGGGACAGGGGGCAGGAATGAGCAGTTCTTC

j_gene: TRBJ2-1
abundance: -
d_gene: TRBD2
v_gene: TRBV11-3
CDR3aa: CASSLAGGSYNEQFF
CDR3nt: TGTGCCAGCAGCTTAGCGGGGGGGTCCTACAATGAGCAGTTCTTC

j_gene: TRBJ1-2
abundance: once
d_gene: -
v_gene: TRBV7-8
CDR3aa: CASSLAVSMGYGYTF
CDR3nt: TGTGCCAGCAGCTTAGCGGTGTCGATGGGCTATGGCTACACCTTC

j_gene: TRBJ2-1
abundance: -
d_gene: TRBD1
v_gene: TRBV27
CDR3aa: CASSLPRTGYNEQFF
CDR3nt: TGTGCCAGCAGCCTTCCTCGGACAGGCTACAATGAGCAGTTCTTC

j_gene: TRBJ2-7
abundance: -
d_gene: TRBD2
v_gene: TRBV6-1
CDR3aa: CASSEEGSGSYEQYF
CDR3nt: TGTGCCAGCAGTGAAGAGGGTAGCGGGAGCTACGAGCAGTACTTC

j_gene: TRBJ2-7
abundance: -
d_gene: -
v_gene: TRBV13
CDR3aa: CASSQSQGEGLAYEQYF
CDR3nt: TGTGCCAGCAGCCAGAGCCAGGGAGAAGGCCTTGCCTACGAGCAGTACTTC

j_gene: TRBJ1-4
abundance: -
d_gene: TRBD1
v_gene: TRBV9
CDR3aa: CASSVQDRGELFF
CDR3nt: TGTGCCAGCAGCGTCCAGGACAGGGGGGAACTGTTTTTT

j_gene: TRBJ2-7
abundance: -
d_gene: -
v_gene: TRBV9
CDR3aa: CASSGGRDSSYEQYF
CDR3nt: TGTGCCAGCAGCGGGGGCCGGGACTCCTCCTACGAGCAGTACTTC

j_gene: TRBJ1-4
abundance: -
d_gene: TRBD1
v_gene: TRBV7-9
CDR3aa: CASSLGQGDEKLFF
CDR3nt: TGTGCCAGCAGCTTGGGACAGGGTGATGAAAAACTGTTTTTT

j_gene: TRBJ2-7
abundance: -
d_gene: TRBD1
v_gene: TRBV7-8
CDR3aa: CASSLGQGAAYEQYF
CDR3nt: TGTGCCAGCAGCTTGGGACAGGGAGCCGCCTACGAGCAGTACTTC

j_gene: TRBJ2-1
abundance: -
d_gene: -
v_gene: TRBV2
CDR3aa: CASSPTGRGFF
CDR3nt: TGTGCCAGCAGCCCGACTGGCCGGGGGTTCTTC

j_gene: TRBJ2-3
abundance: -
d_gene: -
v_gene: TRBV7-9
CDR3aa: CASSSGTDTQYF
CDR3nt: TGTGCCAGCAGCTCAGGGACAGATACGCAGTATTTT

j_gene: TRBJ1-2
abundance: -
d_gene: -
v_gene: TRBV5-5
CDR3aa: CASSLLPGSNYGYTF
CDR3nt: TGTGCCAGCAGCTTGCTTCCCGGTTCTAACTATGGCTACACCTTC

j_gene: TRBJ1-2
abundance: -
d_gene: TRBD1
v_gene: TRBV29-1
CDR3aa: CSVGQGARNGYTF
CDR3nt: TGCAGCGTTGGACAGGGGGCGCGGAATGGCTACACCTTC

j_gene: TRBJ2-7
abundance: -
d_gene: -
v_gene: TRBV6-1
CDR3aa: CASSGQVTYEQYF
CDR3nt: TGTGCCAGCAGTGGGCAGGTAACCTACGAGCAGTACTTC

j_gene: TRBJ2-1
abundance: -
d_gene: TRBD2
v_gene: TRBV28
CDR3aa: CASNKREFTYNEQFF
CDR3nt: TGTGCCAGCAATAAGCGGGAGTTTACCTACAATGAGCAGTTCTTC

j_gene: TRBJ2-7
abundance: -
d_gene: -
v_gene: TRBV14
CDR3aa: CASSQAYEQYF
CDR3nt: TGTGCCAGCAGCCAAGCTTACGAGCAGTACTTC

j_gene: TRBJ1-6
abundance: -
d_gene: -
v_gene: TRBV15
CDR3aa: CATSRGRSNSPLHF
CDR3nt: TGTGCCACCAGCAGAGGACGGAGTAATTCACCCCTCCACTTT

j_gene: TRBJ2-3
abundance: -
d_gene: TRBD2
v_gene: TRBV6-5
CDR3aa: CATEEREGTDTQYF
CDR3nt: TGTGCCACCGAGGAGCGGGAGGGCACAGATACGCAGTATTTT

j_gene: TRBJ1-2
abundance: -
d_gene: -
v_gene: TRBV30
CDR3aa: CAWSAKTGYTF
CDR3nt: TGTGCCTGGAGTGCTAAAACTGGCTACACCTTC

j_gene: TRBJ2-6
abundance: -
d_gene: -
v_gene: TRBV28
CDR3aa: CASSLLSSSGANVLTF
CDR3nt: TGTGCCAGCAGTCTATTATCCTCCTCTGGGGCCAACGTCCTGACTTTC

j_gene: TRBJ2-7
abundance: -
d_gene: -
v_gene: TRBV4-1
CDR3aa: CASSQVGGPSSYEQYF
CDR3nt: TGCGCCAGCAGCCAAGTCGGCGGCCCTAGCTCCTACGAGCAGTACTTC

j_gene: TRBJ1-2
abundance: -
d_gene: -
v_gene: TRBV5-1
CDR3aa: CASSISTEPENYGYTF
CDR3nt: TGCGCCAGCAGCATATCGACAGAACCCGAGAACTATGGCTACACCTTC

j_gene: TRBJ1-3
abundance: -
d_gene: -
v_gene: TRBV14
CDR3aa: CASSQDGEGSGNTIYF
CDR3nt: TGTGCCAGCAGCCAAGATGGCGAAGGCTCTGGAAACACCATATATTTT

j_gene: TRBJ1-2
abundance: -
d_gene: -
v_gene: TRBV13
CDR3aa: CASSPLGRDGYTF
CDR3nt: TGTGCCAGCAGCCCCTTGGGAAGAGACGGCTACACCTTC

j_gene: TRBJ2-7
abundance: -
d_gene: -
v_gene: TRBV30
CDR3aa: CAWRTLTGVSYEQYF
CDR3nt: TGTGCCTGGAGAACGTTGACGGGGGTCTCCTACGAGCAGTACTTC

j_gene: TRBJ1-1
abundance: -
d_gene: -
v_gene: TRBV11-2
CDR3aa: CASSLEAWGSTEAFF
CDR3nt: TGTGCCAGCAGCTTAGAGGCCTGGGGCTCCACTGAAGCTTTCTTT

j_gene: TRBJ2-2
abundance: -
d_gene: -
v_gene: TRBV14
CDR3aa: CANRQRRGELFF
CDR3nt: TGTGCCAACCGACAGCGCCGGGGGGAGCTGTTTTTT

j_gene: TRBJ2-1
abundance: -
d_gene: -
v_gene: TRBV13
CDR3aa: CASSLTPKDEQFF
CDR3nt: TGTGCCAGCAGCTTAACCCCGAAGGATGAGCAGTTCTTC

j_gene: TRBJ2-1
abundance: once
d_gene: -
v_gene: TRBV4-1
CDR3aa: CASSQDPRAINEQFF
CDR3nt: TGCGCCAGCAGCCAAGATCCAAGAGCCATCAATGAGCAGTTCTTC

j_gene: TRBJ2-7
abundance: -
d_gene: TRBD1
v_gene: TRBV7-9
CDR3aa: CASSQDRDGEQYF
CDR3nt: TGTGCCAGCAGCCAGGACAGGGACGGCGAGCAGTACTTC

j_gene: TRBJ1-1
abundance: -
d_gene: -
v_gene: TRBV2
CDR3aa: CASSEGRTEAFF
CDR3nt: TGTGCCAGCAGTGAGGGTCGCACTGAAGCTTTCTTT

j_gene: TRBJ1-4
abundance: -
d_gene: -
v_gene: TRBV9
CDR3aa: CASSVEGLSSEKLFF
CDR3nt: TGTGCCAGCAGCGTAGAAGGACTCAGCAGTGAAAAACTGTTTTTT

j_gene: TRBJ2-2
abundance: -
d_gene: TRBD2
v_gene: TRBV7-6
CDR3aa: CASGAGTSGPSNTGELFF
CDR3nt: TGTGCCAGCGGAGCCGGGACTAGCGGACCTTCGAACACCGGGGAGCTGTTTTTT

j_gene: TRBJ2-7
abundance: -
d_gene: -
v_gene: TRBV7-9
CDR3aa: CASSHDSYEQYF
CDR3nt: TGTGCCAGCAGCCACGACTCCTACGAGCAGTACTTC

j_gene: TRBJ2-3
abundance: -
d_gene: -
v_gene: TRBV27
CDR3aa: CASSLAKRVTDTQYF
CDR3nt: TGTGCCAGCAGTTTGGCAAAAAGGGTAACAGATACGCAGTATTTT

j_gene: TRBJ2-1
abundance: -
d_gene: -
v_gene: TRBV7-2
CDR3aa: CASSLVSVNEQFF
CDR3nt: TGTGCCAGCAGCTTAGTCAGCGTCAATGAGCAGTTCTTC

j_gene: TRBJ2-2
abundance: once
d_gene: TRBD2
v_gene: TRBV9
CDR3aa: CASSVGSLAGVSGELFF
CDR3nt: TGTGCCAGCAGCGTAGGAAGCCTAGCGGGAGTATCTGGGGAGCTGTTTTTT

j_gene: TRBJ1-2
abundance: -
d_gene: -
v_gene: TRBV7-2
CDR3aa: CASSLGFNTVYGYTF
CDR3nt: TGTGCCAGCAGCTTAGGTTTTAACACGGTCTATGGCTACACCTTC

j_gene: TRBJ2-1
abundance: -
d_gene: TRBD1
v_gene: TRBV28
CDR3aa: CASSFEDRGGFYNEQFF
CDR3nt: TGTGCCAGCAGTTTTGAAGACAGGGGAGGTTTCTACAATGAGCAGTTCTTC

j_gene: TRBJ2-5
abundance: -
d_gene: -
v_gene: TRBV6-5
CDR3aa: CASSSPGRIQETQYF
CDR3nt: TGTGCCAGCAGTTCCCCGGGACGGATCCAAGAGACCCAGTACTTC

j_gene: TRBJ1-2
abundance: -
d_gene: -
v_gene: TRBV30
CDR3aa: CAWTQYYGYTF
CDR3nt: TGTGCCTGGACCCAGTACTATGGCTACACCTTC

j_gene: TRBJ1-3
abundance: -
d_gene: -
v_gene: TRBV4-1
CDR3aa: CASSPRVGGSGNTIYF
CDR3nt: TGCGCCAGCAGCCCAAGGGTAGGGGGCTCTGGAAACACCATATATTTT

j_gene: TRBJ2-1
abundance: -
d_gene: TRBD1
v_gene: TRBV7-9
CDR3aa: CASSAGQGFGNEQFF
CDR3nt: TGTGCCAGCAGCGCAGGACAGGGGTTTGGTAATGAGCAGTTCTTC

j_gene: TRBJ2-1
abundance: -
d_gene: -
v_gene: TRBV5-1
CDR3aa: CASSSRIRDNEQFF
CDR3nt: TGCGCCAGCAGCTCCAGAATCCGGGACAATGAGCAGTTCTTC

j_gene: TRBJ1-2
abundance: -
d_gene: -
v_gene: TRBV11-2
CDR3aa: CASSLGRQSNYGYTF
CDR3nt: TGTGCCAGCAGCTTAGGGAGACAGTCTAACTATGGCTACACCTTC

j_gene: TRBJ2-2
abundance: -
d_gene: -
v_gene: TRBV19
CDR3aa: CASSTRDGLNTGELFF
CDR3nt: TGTGCCAGTAGCACCAGGGACGGATTGAACACCGGGGAGCTGTTTTTT

j_gene: TRBJ1-1
abundance: -
d_gene: -
v_gene: TRBV4-1
CDR3aa: CASSQAANGDTEAFF
CDR3nt: TGCGCCAGCAGCCAAGCGGCTAACGGAGACACTGAAGCTTTCTTT

j_gene: TRBJ2-7
abundance: -
d_gene: -
v_gene: TRBV6-1
CDR3aa: CASSDVRVYDEQYF
CDR3nt: TGTGCCAGCAGTGATGTCAGGGTGTATGACGAGCAGTACTTC

j_gene: TRBJ2-1
abundance: -
d_gene: -
v_gene: TRBV7-9
CDR3aa: CASSPKGSSSYNEQFF
CDR3nt: TGTGCCAGCAGCCCTAAGGGGAGTTCCTCCTACAATGAGCAGTTCTTC

j_gene: TRBJ1-2
abundance: -
d_gene: -
v_gene: TRBV7-9
CDR3aa: CASSFPSGYGYTF
CDR3nt: TGTGCCAGCAGCTTCCCTTCGGGTTATGGCTACACCTTC

j_gene: TRBJ2-7
abundance: -
d_gene: -
v_gene: TRBV2
CDR3aa: CASGPWPGYEQYF
CDR3nt: TGTGCCAGCGGGCCTTGGCCGGGGTACGAGCAGTACTTC

j_gene: TRBJ2-2
abundance: -
d_gene: -
v_gene: TRBV28
CDR3aa: CASSLPGGELFF
CDR3nt: TGTGCCAGCAGTTTACCTGGCGGGGAGCTGTTTTTT